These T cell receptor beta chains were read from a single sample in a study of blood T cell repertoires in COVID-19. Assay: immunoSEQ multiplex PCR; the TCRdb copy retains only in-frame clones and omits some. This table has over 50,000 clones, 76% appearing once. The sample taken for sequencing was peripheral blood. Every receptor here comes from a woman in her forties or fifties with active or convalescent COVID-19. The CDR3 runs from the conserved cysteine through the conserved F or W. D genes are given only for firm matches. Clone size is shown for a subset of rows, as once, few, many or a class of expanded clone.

CASSQQGVYGEAFF | TGTGCCAGCAGTCAACAGGGAGTCTACGGTGAAGCTTTCTTT | . | TRBJ1-1 | TRBV11-2 | .
CASSMDRGHGYTF | TGTGCCAGCAGCATGGACAGGGGGCATGGCTACACCTTC | TRBD1 | TRBJ1-2 | TRBV7-8 | once
CASSPGRGFTDTQYF | TGTGCCAGTAGCCCGGGGAGGGGTTTTACAGATACGCAGTATTTT | TRBD2 | TRBJ2-3 | TRBV19 | few
CASSLGTGYKRQETQYF | TGTGCCAGCAGTTTAGGGACAGGATATAAACGCCAAGAGACCCAGTACTTC | TRBD1 | TRBJ2-5 | TRBV27 | .
CSVSGLAGIRDTQYF | TGCAGCGTTAGTGGACTAGCGGGTATTAGGGATACGCAGTATTTT | TRBD2 | TRBJ2-3 | TRBV29-1 | .
CASSPSGTNTEAFF | TGTGCCAGCAGCCCAAGCGGGACGAACACTGAAGCTTTCTTT | . | TRBJ1-1 | TRBV7-9 | .
CASSQELRVAGTKGFYEQYF | TGTGCCAGCAGCCAAGAGCTTAGGGTAGCGGGAACGAAGGGATTCTACGAGCAGTACTTC | TRBD2 | TRBJ2-7 | TRBV4-2 | .
CASTKTGHSYEQYF | TGTGCCAGCACAAAGACAGGTCACTCCTACGAGCAGTACTTC | . | TRBJ2-7 | TRBV28 | .
CASSQEQHTGELFF | TGTGCCAGCAGCCAAGAACAGCACACCGGGGAGCTGTTTTTT | . | TRBJ2-2 | TRBV3-1/TRBV3-2 | .
CASSRTGGGNTIYF | TGTGCCAGCAGCCGGACAGGGGGAGGCAACACCATATATTTT | TRBD1 | TRBJ1-3 | TRBV6-5 | .
CASSVLGQGYEQFF | TGTGCCAGCAGCGTATTGGGACAGGGATATGAGCAGTTCTTC | TRBD1 | TRBJ2-1 | TRBV9 | .
CASSHTGLRDNEQFF | TGTGCCAGTAGCCATACGGGACTGAGGGACAATGAGCAGTTCTTC | . | TRBJ2-1 | TRBV19 | .
CASSSGTSGGETQYF | TGTGCCAGCAGCTCCGGGACTAGCGGGGGAGAGACCCAGTACTTC | TRBD2 | TRBJ2-5 | TRBV7-3 | .
CSVERPWASGSTNEQFF | TGCAGCGTTGAACGACCCTGGGCTAGCGGGAGTACGAATGAGCAGTTCTTC | TRBD2 | TRBJ2-1 | TRBV29-1 | once
CAISLAGRETQYF | TGTGCCATCAGTCTAGCGGGAAGGGAGACCCAGTACTTC | TRBD2 | TRBJ2-5 | TRBV10-3 | .
CASSPGVGRDRVREQYF | TGTGCCAGCAGCCCAGGGGTCGGCCGGGACAGGGTGCGCGAGCAGTACTTC | TRBD1 | TRBJ2-7 | TRBV7-9 | .
CAIRTDAGTGMGEQYF | TGTGCCATCAGAACTGACGCCGGGACAGGGATGGGCGAGCAGTACTTC | TRBD1 | TRBJ2-7 | TRBV10-3 | few
CASSPRAGQETQYF | TGTGCCAGCTCACCAAGAGCGGGGCAAGAGACCCAGTACTTC | TRBD2 | TRBJ2-5 | TRBV18 | .